This T cell receptor beta chain is from a study of OX40 agonist ivuxolimab in advanced cancers. Overall study context: The patients received agonistic anti-OX40 (CD134) antibody ivuxolimab. Study-level points and caveats: The average count of expanded clones was higher among CD8+ T cells than among CD4+.

This CDR3 is 17 amino acids long. V lost 6 bases, J lost 0 bases, and 18 bases lay in between. CDR1 and CDR2 (germline): LNHDA, SQIVND (reference sequence). Only in-frame clones appear in the TCRdb table, and some are missing; sequencing was by immunoSEQ multiplex PCR. This sample carries 90,000 to 95,000 clones, 80% to 90% of them seen once, and the ten largest clones take 1.1%. This clone has a handful of counts. Its antigen is as yet unknown. This clonotype was obtained from an adult with an advanced solid tumor such as melanoma, head and neck, liver or kidney cancer. The chain joins TRBV19 to TRBJ1-5; a weak D match, TRBD1 (5 bases). Specimen: CD4+ or CD8+ T cells sorted from blood, collected in a trial of the OX40 agonist ivuxolimab. The CDR3, as DNA: TGTGCCAGTAGCCAATCAATACAGGTTTATAGCAATCAGCCCCAGCATTTT. It specifies CASSQSIQVYSNQPQHF.